Listed here are 8 T cell receptor beta chains from one sample, sequenced in a study of OX40 agonist ivuxolimab in advanced cancers. The repertoire was sequenced with immunoSEQ multiplex PCR; TCRdb's copy has only in-frame clones and lacks some. The sample carries under 95,000 clones, nearly 95% recorded once. This specimen was CD4+ or CD8+ T cells sorted from blood, taken in a trial of the OX40 agonist ivuxolimab. These receptors came from an adult with an advanced solid tumor such as melanoma, head and neck, liver or kidney cancer.

This chain connects TRBV2 to TRBJ2-5; D is perhaps TRBD1 (6 bases). Germline V lookup: CDR1 SNHLY, CDR2 FYNNEI. The CDR3 is made up of 14 amino acids. V gave up 8 bases and J gave up 5 bases, with 18 bases separating them. CDR3 loop: CASGITGYRETQYF. CDR3 DNA sequence: TGTGCCAGCGGAATAACAGGGTATAGGGAGACCCAGTACTTC.

The CDR3 nucleotides read TGTGCCAGCAGTTTCGGCGGCTCCTACGAGCAGTACTTC. Translated: CASSFGGSYEQYF. This chain joins TRBV27 and TRBJ2-7, with no clear D. CDR1 is MNHEY, CDR2 SMNVEV, per germline (reference sequence). The CDR3 is 13 residues long. V lost 3 bases and J 0 bases, leaving 6 bases between the germline ends.

The chain recombines TRBV7-3 with TRBJ2-3; 7 bases fit TRBD2. This CDR3 comprises 14 residues. With V trimmed by 4 bases and J by 4 bases, 5 bases remained unmatched. Germline V gene data show CDR1 as SGHTA and CDR2 as FQGTGA. CDR3 sequence: CASSSDTSADTQYF. Written as DNA, the CDR3 is TGTGCCAGCAGCTCCGACACTAGCGCAGATACGCAGTATTTT.

The chain has TRBV6-5 and TRBJ1-2; unclear D gene. CDR1 MNHEY and CDR2 SVGAGI come from the germline V gene. The CDR3 is 13 amino acids. V was shortened by 6 bases and J by 2 bases, with 10 bases between the two germline ends. The CDR3 here is CASRLNKNYGYTF. The DNA for the CDR3 is TGTGCCAGCAGACTTAACAAGAACTATGGCTACACCTTC.

The chain employs TRBV27 and TRBJ2-3; D is uncertain. The CDR3 extends over 16 amino acids. The germline V gene has CDR1 MNHEY and CDR2 SMNVEV (reference sequence). V was pared by 3 bases and J by 0 bases, with 13 bases between. The CDR3 region has the DNA TGTGCCAGCAGTTTCAACAGTTTAACTAGCACAGATACGCAGTATTTT. Amino acid sequence: CASSFNSLTSTDTQYF.

The V gene is TRBV12-5, the J gene TRBJ2-3; 9 bases map to TRBD1. The ends lost 4 bases at V and 4 bases at J; junction bases unmatched: 9. The CDR3 contains 16 residues. Germline V gives CDR1 LGHNT, CDR2 FRNRAP. The CDR3 region has the DNA TGTGCTAGTGGTTGGGGGGGACAGGGTGAAGCAGATACGCAGTATTTT. Encoded protein: CASGWGGQGEADTQYF. Looking up the rest from reference TRBV12-5 and TRBJ2-3 gives the full variable domain: DARVTQTPRHKVTEMGQEVTMRCQPILGHNTVFWYRQTMMQGLELLAYFRNRAPLDDSGMPKDRFSAEMPDATLATLKIQPSEPRDSAVYFCASGWGGQGEADTQYFGPGTRLTVL.

The chain employs TRBV6-5 and TRBJ1-2, with 8 bases matching TRBD1. CDR1 MNHEY and CDR2 SVGAGI come from the germline V gene. The V and J ends lost 6 bases and 3 bases, in that order; junction bases with no gene match: 0. The CDR3 runs to 12 residues. This CDR3 is CASRGQDYGYTF. The CDR3 DNA follows: TGTGCCAGCAGGGGACAGGACTATGGCTACACCTTC.

This clone came up once. The chain employs TRBV4-1 and TRBJ2-7; 11 bases match TRBD2. After removal of 5 bases from V and 0 bases from J, the junction contained 3 bases not matched to a gene. The CDR3 extends over 15 amino acids. CDR1 and CDR2 from the germline V gene are MGHRA and YSYEKL. The CDR3 region has the DNA TGCGCCAGCAGCACACTAGCGGGAGCCTCCTACGAGCAGTACTTC. Protein: CASSTLAGASYEQYF.